The 30 T cell receptor beta chains listed next were all sequenced from one sample in a study of blood T cell repertoires in COVID-19. Here immunoSEQ multiplex PCR was the method, and the copy in TCRdb shows in-frame clones only, minus some. The sample has around 130,000 clones; around 80% are singletons. Sequences were obtained from PBMCs or T cells enriched from blood (not recorded which). All receptors derive from a middle-aged man with acute COVID-19.

The rearrangement uses TRBV18 and TRBJ2-5, with 7 bases aligning to TRBD1. The CDR3 is made up of 14 amino acids. The V and J ends lost 3 bases and 4 bases, in that order; junction bases with no gene match: 5. From germline, CDR1 is KGHSH and CDR2 LQKENI. CDR3 nucleotides: TGTGCCAGCTCACCTCCCGGACAGGCAGAGACCCAGTACTTC. Encoded protein: CASSPPGQAETQYF.

This clone has just one count. The V call is TRBV7-3, the J call TRBJ2-3; unclear D gene. CDR1 SGHTA and CDR2 FQGTGA come from the germline V gene. This CDR3 spans 16 amino acids. The V end lost 3 bases, the J end lost 3 bases, and 16 bases lay between the germline ends. In DNA form, the CDR3 reads TGTGCCAGCAGCTTTTCCGGCGGTTTCAATACAGATACGCAGTATTTT. This translates into CASSFSGGFNTDTQYF. Combining the CDR3 with reference TRBV7-3 and TRBJ2-3 gives the whole variable domain GAGVSQTPSNKVTEKGKYVELRCDPISGHTALYWYRQSLGQGPEFLIYFQGTGAADDSGLPNDRFFAVRPEGSVSTLKIQRTERGDSAVYLCASSFSGGFNTDTQYFGPGTRLTVL.

The chain couples TRBV27 to TRBJ1-2, with D maybe TRBD1 (5 bases). This CDR3 has 15 residues. Per the germline V gene, CDR1 is MNHEY and CDR2 is SMNVEV (reference sequence). V was clipped by 5 bases and J by 7 bases, with 20 bases between them. The CDR3 nucleotides are TGTGCCAGCAGTCGTATGGGCGGGGGTCAGTTTGGCTACACCTTC. Residues: CASSRMGGGQFGYTF.

V usage is TRBV30 and J usage is TRBJ1-5, with TRBD1 matching over 11 bases. The CDR3 spans 15 residues. Germline V gives CDR1 GTSNPN, CDR2 SVGIG (reference sequence). The trim removed 3 bases at V and 3 bases at J, leaving 4 bases unmatched. CDR3 protein: CAWSPGQGDNQPQHF. The CDR3 DNA reads as TGTGCCTGGAGCCCGGGACAGGGGGACAATCAGCCCCAGCATTTT.

This clone was seen once. The chain employs TRBV29-1 and TRBJ1-1; D ambiguous. The CDR3 is 11 amino acids. Germline V lookup: CDR1 SQVTM, CDR2 ANQGSEA. Trimming cost V 3 bases and J 5 bases, with 7 bases left between them. CDR3 protein: CSVERTTEAFF. DNA for the CDR3: TGCAGCGTTGAGCGGACTACTGAAGCTTTCTTT.

The chain is built from TRBV20-1 and TRBJ1-1; D call uncertain. CDR3 length: 10 amino acids. The germline V gene has CDR1 DFQATT and CDR2 SNEGSKA (reference sequence). V was cut by 7 bases and J by 9 bases, with 12 bases left in between. The CDR3 DNA is TGCAGTGGGAGGGAGAATCAAGCTTTCTTT. Translation: CSGRENQAFF.

This sequence joins TRBV11-3 and TRBJ1-2; no clear D. CDR1 is SGHNT, CDR2 YENEEA, per germline. The CDR3 has 12 residues. The V end was cut by 5 bases, the J end by 6 bases, with 10 bases between. CDR3 protein: CASSLRENGYTF. CDR3 sequence (DNA): TGTGCCAGCAGCCTTCGGGAAAATGGCTACACCTTC.

The chain recombines TRBV27 with TRBJ1-3; D unclear. The CDR3 extends over 14 amino acids. Germline V CDR1 and CDR2: MNHEY, SMNVEV (reference sequence). V was clipped by 5 bases and J by 1 base, with 9 bases between them. The CDR3 sequence is CASSVRRSGNTIYF. The CDR3 DNA reads TGTGCCAGCAGTGTGAGAAGATCTGGAAACACCATATATTTT.

The chain recombines TRBV30 with TRBJ1-1; D is ambiguous. Germline V gene data show CDR1 as GTSNPN and CDR2 as SVGIG (reference sequence). The CDR3 runs to 14 residues. V lost 4 bases to trimming and J lost 4 bases, with 16 bases between them. CDR3 DNA sequence: TGTGCCTGGACCCGAGGGCTCGAGGGCACTGAAGCTTTCTTT. Translating gives CAWTRGLEGTEAFF.

CDR3 amino acids: CASSPGATNEKLFF. The CDR3 DNA reads as TGTGCCAGCAGCCCAGGGGCAACTAATGAAAAACTGTTTTTT. V and J are TRBV5-6 and TRBJ1-4; TRBD1 is a possible D gene (6 bases). Deletions cut 4 bases from V and 0 bases from J, with 7 bases between. This CDR3 is 14 amino acids long. The germline V gene encodes CDR1 SGHDT and CDR2 YYEEEE.

This chain links TRBV19 with TRBJ1-2, with 11 bases matching TRBD1. CDR1 LNHDA and CDR2 SQIVND come from the germline V gene (reference sequence). J lost 3 bases, V lost 3 bases, and 3 bases had no gene match. This CDR3 comprises 15 residues. CDR3 amino acids: CASSMGTGGDYGYTF. The CDR3 nucleotides read TGTGCCAGTAGTATGGGGACAGGGGGTGACTATGGCTACACCTTC.

The V call is TRBV18, the J call TRBJ1-1, with D possibly TRBD1 on 5 matching bases. This CDR3 is built from 13 residues. Germline-derived CDR1 and CDR2 are KGHSH and LQKENI. Trimming took off 4 bases at V and 5 bases at J, with 11 bases between the two ends. CDR3 DNA sequence: TGTGCCAGCTCACTCGAAGGGGAAACTGAAGCTTTCTTT. As protein: CASSLEGETEAFF.

V and J are TRBV18 and TRBJ2-1; 9 bases are shared with TRBD1. J lost 3 bases, V lost 3 bases, and 15 bases had no gene match. The CDR3 runs 19 residues. The germline V gene has CDR1 KGHSH and CDR2 LQKENI. The CDR3 DNA is TGTGCCAGCTCACCTAAGGGACAGGGTGCTAGCGGCTACTACAATGAGCAGTTCTTC. Amino acid sequence: CASSPKGQGASGYYNEQFF.

The chain joins TRBV9 to TRBJ2-4; D gene uncertain. There are 14 residues in the CDR3. Germline V gene data show CDR1 as SGDLS and CDR2 as YYNGEE. Trimming removed 0 bases at V and 1 base at J, with 5 bases between. The CDR3 nucleotides are TGTGCCAGCAGCGTAGATGCGGCCAAAAACATTCAGTACTTC. This sequence encodes CASSVDAAKNIQYF.

The chain joins TRBV11-1 to TRBJ2-3, with 7 bases that match TRBD1. Trimming took 2 bases from V and 6 from J; bases not matched to a gene: 8. The germline gives CDR1 SGHAT, CDR2 FQDESV (reference sequence). This CDR3 has 15 residues. In nucleotides, the CDR3 is TGTGCCAGCAGCTTACATCCAGGGGGTAAGGATACGCAGTATTTT. It is translated as CASSLHPGGKDTQYF. Complete variable domain (other parts from reference TRBV11-1 and TRBJ2-3): EAEVAQSPRYKITEKSQAVAFWCDPISGHATLYWYRQILGQGPELLVQFQDESVVDDSQLPKDRFSAERLKGVDSTLKIQPAELGDSAMYLCASSLHPGGKDTQYFGPGTRLTVL.

This sequence joins TRBV18 and TRBJ2-2; a possible D gene is TRBD2 (6 bases). V was trimmed by 0 bases and J by 1 base, leaving 12 bases between them. Germline CDR1 and CDR2: KGHSH and LQKENI. This CDR3 contains 17 residues. The CDR3 DNA is TGTGCCAGCTCACCACCAAACCCGGGAGTGAACACCGGGGAGCTGTTTTTT. This gives the protein CASSPPNPGVNTGELFF.

The chain carries TRBV7-3 and TRBJ2-1; TRBD1 agrees at 7 bases. V shed 3 bases, J shed 5 bases, and the junction held 10 bases outside the gene matches. This CDR3 contains 16 residues. Per the germline V gene, CDR1 is SGHTA and CDR2 is FQGTGA. CDR3 sequence (DNA): TGTGCCAGCAGCTTGGGGGCAGGGGGATCAGACAATGAGCAGTTCTTC. Translating it yields CASSLGAGGSDNEQFF.

The chain couples TRBV7-9 to TRBJ2-3; D unresolved. Germline V CDR1 and CDR2: SEHNR, FQNEAQ (reference sequence). CDR3 length: 13 amino acids. V was cut by 5 bases and J by 6 bases, with 12 bases left in between. CDR3 DNA sequence: TGTGCCAGCAGCAGAGCGACCGACGATACGCAGTATTTT. Protein: CASSRATDDTQYF.

The gene calls are TRBV19 and TRBJ1-1; perhaps TRBD1 as D (6 bases). With 7 bases removed from V and 1 base from J, the gap between germline ends came to 13 bases. The CDR3 covers 14 residues. CDR1 and CDR2 (germline): LNHDA, SQIVND (reference sequence). CDR3 sequence reads: CASTPGHSNTEAFF. CDR3 bases: TGTGCCAGTACTCCGGGACACTCGAACACTGAAGCTTTCTTT.

A single count supports this clone. The chain has TRBV24-1 and TRBJ1-2; 9 nucleotides agree with TRBD1. V dropped 0 bases and J dropped 6; count of bases not matched to a gene: 1. Germline assignment: CDR1 KGHDR and CDR2 SFDVKD. The CDR3 contains 14 residues. This CDR3 reads CATSDLRDRDGYTF. The CDR3 nucleotides are TGTGCCACCAGTGATTTGAGGGACAGGGATGGCTACACCTTC.

This clone was recorded once. The genes are TRBV11-2 and TRBJ2-3, with unresolved D. There are 15 residues in the CDR3. The ends were cut back, 0 bases at V and 8 bases at J, with 15 bases in the middle. Germline lookup yields CDR1 SGHAT and CDR2 FQNNGV. CDR3 amino acids: CASSLDPKKPITQYF. In DNA, the CDR3 is TGTGCCAGCAGCTTAGACCCAAAAAAGCCCATTACGCAGTATTTT. Together with reference TRBV11-2 and TRBJ2-3, the CDR3 gives the full variable domain: EAGVAQSPRYKIIEKRQSVAFWCNPISGHATLYWYQQILGQGPKLLIQFQNNGVVDDSQLPKDRFSAERLKGVDSTLKIQPAKLEDSAVYLCASSLDPKKPITQYFGPGTRLTVL.

The chain couples TRBV2 to TRBJ1-1; D may be TRBD1 (5 bases). The germline V gene has CDR1 SNHLY and CDR2 FYNNEI. V was clipped by 8 bases and J by 5 bases, with 12 bases between them. This CDR3 has 12 residues. In DNA form, the CDR3 reads TGTGCCAGCTGGTCAGGGAAAACTGAAGCTTTCTTT. It yields the protein CASWSGKTEAFF.

The chain uses TRBV5-1 and TRBJ1-1; 7 bases are shared with TRBD1. J lost 3 bases, V lost 6 bases, and 11 bases had no gene match. The germline V gene encodes CDR1 SGHRS and CDR2 YFSETQ. This CDR3 spans 15 amino acids. The CDR3 here is CASTIQGFLDTEAFF. For the CDR3, the DNA is TGCGCCAGCACTATACAGGGGTTCTTGGACACTGAAGCTTTCTTT.

The rearrangement links TRBV24-1 to TRBJ1-5; no reliable D call. The V gene lost 0 bases and the J gene lost 0 bases, with 5 bases spanning the gap. This CDR3 comprises 15 residues. The V gene's germline CDR1 is KGHDR and CDR2 SFDVKD. The CDR3 DNA is TGTGCCACCAGTGATTTGTGGCCTAGCAATCAGCCCCAGCATTTT. It translates to CATSDLWPSNQPQHF.

This sequence joins TRBV18 and TRBJ2-2; D is possibly TRBD1 (5 bases). CDR3 length: 15 amino acids. Germline CDR1 KGHSH, CDR2 LQKENI. V was clipped by 2 bases and J by 5 bases, with 12 bases between them. The DNA for the CDR3 is TGTGCCAGCTCACCAGAACAGGATCTAACCGGGGAGCTGTTTTTT. Protein sequence: CASSPEQDLTGELFF.

The chain has TRBV9 and TRBJ2-7; 9 nucleotides line up with TRBD2. The germline CDR1 and CDR2 sequences are SGDLS and YYNGEE. Germline trimming cut 5 bases from V and 2 bases from J; bases unmatched to any gene: 11. The CDR3 is 16 amino acids. The CDR3 DNA follows: TGTGCCAGCAGTGACGACTGGACTAGCGTCCCCTACGAGCAGTACTTC. It translates to CASSDDWTSVPYEQYF.

In nucleotides, the CDR3 is TGTGCCAGCAGCCGGATTGTAGGACAGGGCATAGGTAGTACCGGGGAGCTGTTTTTT. It specifies CASSRIVGQGIGSTGELFF. The rearrangement uses TRBV11-2 and TRBJ2-2; 8 bases are shared with TRBD1. Germline CDR1 SGHAT, CDR2 FQNNGV. The CDR3 is 19 amino acids. Trimming took 5 bases from V and 5 from J; bases not matched to a gene: 19.

Points on this clone: This same CDR3 is encoded by further DNA sequences in the sample. The chain links TRBV6-5 to TRBJ2-7; possible D gene TRBD2, 7 bases. In germline, CDR1 is MNHEY, CDR2 SVGAGI. CDR3 size: 15 residues. Trimming removed 0 bases from V and 2 bases from J, with 11 bases in between. As DNA, the CDR3 is TGTGCCAGCAGTTACTCGTCGGGGGGCACCTACGAGCAGTACTTC. Translating it yields CASSYSSGGTYEQYF.

The CDR3 region has the DNA TGTGCCAGCAGCTTATCGGGGAACACCGGGGAGCTGTTTTTT. Amino acids: CASSLSGNTGELFF. The V and J genes are TRBV11-2 and TRBJ2-2; unclear D gene. V was clipped by 2 bases and J by 1 base, with 5 bases between them. This CDR3 spans 14 amino acids. CDR1 is SGHAT, CDR2 FQNNGV, per germline.

This rearrangement joins TRBV6-5 to TRBJ1-1, with 7 bases fitting TRBD1. With 5 bases clipped from V and 2 bases from J, the junction kept 5 bases outside the gene matches. Germline values: CDR1 MNHEY, CDR2 SVGAGI. The CDR3 has 14 residues. Here the CDR3 DNA reads TGTGCCAGCAGTCGACAGGGTACTAACACTGAAGCTTTCTTT. Protein sequence: CASSRQGTNTEAFF.